The entry below gives a single T cell receptor (beta chain) sequence along with its context. These data are taken from a study of blood T cell repertoires in COVID-19. Across the study: PBMCs, B-cell-depleted T cells, or T cells provided the cDNA or gDNA that made up the material.

The assay was immunoSEQ multiplex PCR, and TCRdb's table has in-frame clones only and misses some. The sample shows about 310,000 clones, 75% to 90% of them seen only once. This CDR3 spans 16 amino acids. The V and J ends lost 3 bases and 2 bases respectively, with 15 bases between them. From germline, CDR1 is SGDLS and CDR2 YYNGEE. The chain couples TRBV9 to TRBJ2-1; D unresolved. This TCR was sampled from a woman in her thirties or forties who had recovered from COVID-19. The sequenced material came from PBMCs or T cells enriched from blood (not recorded which). The CDR3 region is CASSANLVGAYNEQFF. In DNA, the CDR3 is TGTGCCAGCAGCGCCAACTTAGTCGGTGCCTACAATGAGCAGTTCTTC.